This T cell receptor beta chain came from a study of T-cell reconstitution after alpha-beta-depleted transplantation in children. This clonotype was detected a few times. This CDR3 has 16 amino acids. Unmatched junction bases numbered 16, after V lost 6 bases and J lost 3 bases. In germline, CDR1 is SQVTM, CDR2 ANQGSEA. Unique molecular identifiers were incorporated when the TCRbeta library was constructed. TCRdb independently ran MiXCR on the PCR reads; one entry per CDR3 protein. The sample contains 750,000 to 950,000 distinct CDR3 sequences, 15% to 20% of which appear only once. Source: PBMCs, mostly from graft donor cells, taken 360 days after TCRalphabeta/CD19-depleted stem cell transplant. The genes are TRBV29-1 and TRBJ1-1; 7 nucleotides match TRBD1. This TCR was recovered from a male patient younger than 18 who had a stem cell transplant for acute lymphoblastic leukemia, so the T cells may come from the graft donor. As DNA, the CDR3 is TGCAGCGTGGCCCCCAAGTTGACAGGGAGGGACACTGAAGCTTTCTTT. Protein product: CSVAPKLTGRDTEAFF.